The 32 T cell receptor beta chains presented below share a single source sample, sequenced in a study of blood T cell repertoires in COVID-19. Data came from immunoSEQ multiplex PCR; TCRdb stores just in-frame clones and leaves some out. This sample carries under 150,000 clones, around four fifths of them seen once, and the ten largest clones take less than 9%. The sample was peripheral blood. The receptors stem from a man between 65 and 80 years old with active or convalescent COVID-19.

The table lists this clone with a few counts. CDR3 in DNA: TGTGCCAGCAGCACACAGGGAAGTTATGGCTACACCTTC. It translates to CASSTQGSYGYTF. The chain employs TRBV6-2 or TRBV6-3 and TRBJ1-2, with TRBD1 as a possible D gene (6 bases). Trimming shortened V by 6 bases and J by 5 bases, and 13 bases separated the two germline ends. The CDR3 is made up of 13 amino acids. Germline CDR1 MNHEY, CDR2 SVGEGT.

This clone occurred a few times. V is TRBV7-8 and J is TRBJ2-2; TRBD1 is a possible D gene (6 bases). The V gene lost 5 bases and the J gene lost 2 bases, with 12 bases spanning the gap. Per the germline V gene, CDR1 is SGHVS and CDR2 is FQNEAQ. The CDR3 loop spans 15 amino acids. The chain's CDR3 is CASSDQGQNTGELFF. The CDR3 DNA is TGTGCCAGCAGCGACCAGGGACAAAACACCGGGGAGCTGTTTTTT. The full variable domain, with the rest looked up from reference TRBV7-8 and TRBJ2-2, is GAGVSQSPRYKVAKRGQDVALRCDPISGHVSLFWYQQALGQGPEFLTYFQNEAQLDKSGLPSDRFFAERPEGSVSTLKIQRTQQEDSAVYLCASSDQGQNTGELFFGEGSRLTVL.

This clone has a single count. The chain couples TRBV27 to TRBJ1-1; D ambiguous. Germline values: CDR1 MNHEY, CDR2 SMNVEV (reference sequence). V lost 6 bases and J lost 2, with 13 bases in between. The CDR3 spans 14 residues. The CDR3 reads CASRSARGNTEAFF. In DNA form, the CDR3 reads TGTGCCAGCAGATCAGCTCGGGGTAACACTGAAGCTTTCTTT.

The chain recombines TRBV21-1 with TRBJ2-1; the D call in the table, TRBD2, was not verified against the DNA. TRBV21-1 is flagged as a pseudogene. The CDR3 covers 14 residues. CDR3 DNA: TGTGCCAGCATTCGGAGGGGGGGCTACAATGAGCAGTTCTTC. The encoded protein is CASIRRGGYNEQFF.

This sequence joins TRBV9 and TRBJ1-5; D not resolved. This CDR3 spans 15 amino acids. Germline V gene lookup returns CDR1 SGDLS and CDR2 YYNGEE. Trimming removed 0 bases from V and 8 bases from J, with 15 bases in between. CDR3 sequence reads: CASSVGAGKGEPQHF. The CDR3 coding sequence is TGTGCCAGCAGCGTAGGTGCGGGAAAGGGCGAGCCCCAGCATTTT.

The V gene is TRBV4-1, the J gene TRBJ1-2, with 8 nucleotides matching TRBD1. V lost 1 base and J lost 6; bases outside the gene matches: 4. This CDR3 region has 14 residues. Per germline, CDR1 MGHRA and CDR2 YSYEKL. DNA of the CDR3: TGCGCCAGCAGCCAAGTAGTCAGGGGGCATGGCTACACCTTC. Protein product: CASSQVVRGHGYTF.

This chain connects TRBV10-3 to TRBJ1-4; no clear D gene. The V end lost 6 bases, the J end lost 8 bases, and 10 bases lay between the germline ends. Per the germline V gene, CDR1 is ENHRY and CDR2 is SYGVKD. The CDR3 length is 12 residues. The CDR3, as DNA: TGTGCCATCAGAGGACTGGACGAAAAACTGTTTTTT. This sequence encodes CAIRGLDEKLFF.

This chain connects TRBV5-1 to TRBJ1-2, with D perhaps TRBD1 (6 bases). CDR3 length equals 13 residues. The V gene's germline CDR1 is SGHRS and CDR2 YFSETQ. The germline V and J ends were trimmed by 4 bases and 4 bases, with 11 bases remaining between them. In DNA form, the CDR3 reads TGCGCCAGCAGCCCCGGGACAATCTATGGCTACACCTTC. Protein sequence: CASSPGTIYGYTF. Combining the CDR3 with reference TRBV5-1 and TRBJ1-2 gives the whole variable domain KAGVTQTPRYLIKTRGQQVTLSCSPISGHRSVSWYQQTPGQGLQFLFEYFSETQRNKGNFPGRFSGRQFSNSRSEMNVSTLELGDSALYLCASSPGTIYGYTFGSGTRLTVV.

This clone has only a few counts. The chain couples TRBV3-1 (or the pseudogene TRBV3-2) to TRBJ2-7; 10 bases map to TRBD2. Germline values: CDR1 LGHDT, CDR2 YNNKEL (reference sequence). V lost 2 bases and J lost 2; bases outside the gene matches: 3. The CDR3 runs 15 residues. The CDR3 spells CASSQRLAGAYEQYF. The CDR3 DNA follows: TGTGCCAGCAGCCAAAGGCTAGCGGGGGCCTACGAGCAGTACTTC.

J is TRBJ1-5 and V is TRBV19; 7 bases are shared with TRBD1. Trimming at V came to 2 bases and at J to 5 bases, leaving 6 bases not matched to a gene. Germline V gene data show CDR1 as LNHDA and CDR2 as SQIVND (reference sequence). The length of the CDR3 is 15 residues. CDR3 amino acids: CASSIKGRGDQPQHF. The CDR3 DNA follows: TGTGCCAGTAGTATAAAAGGCAGGGGGGATCAGCCCCAGCATTTT. Looking up the rest from reference TRBV19 and TRBJ1-5 gives the full variable domain: DGGITQSPKYLFRKEGQNVTLSCEQNLNHDAMYWYRQDPGQGLRLIYYSQIVNDFQKGDIAEGYSVSREKKESFPLTVTSAQKNPTAFYLCASSIKGRGDQPQHFGDGTRLSIL.

This sequence joins TRBV11-2 and TRBJ1-1; D gene uncertain. This CDR3 comprises 13 residues. V shed 3 bases and J shed 2 bases, with 7 bases lying between them. Germline CDR1 is SGHAT and CDR2 is FQNNGV. The CDR3 loop is CASSFSRNTEAFF. The DNA for the CDR3 is TGTGCCAGCAGCTTTTCGAGAAACACTGAAGCTTTCTTT.

The V call is TRBV6-5, the J call TRBJ1-5, with 8 bases fitting TRBD1. Per the germline V gene, CDR1 is MNHEY and CDR2 is SVGAGI. The length of the CDR3 is 14 residues. V lost 6 bases and J lost 6; bases outside the gene matches: 7. The CDR3 here is CASSSDRVGQPQHF. CDR3 sequence (DNA): TGTGCCAGCAGCTCGGACAGGGTTGGTCAGCCCCAGCATTTT.

The chain joins TRBV7-8 to TRBJ1-5, with TRBD1 matching 9 bases. CDR3 length equals 16 residues. The J segment lost 2 bases and the V segment lost 5 bases, leaving 7 bases of the junction unmatched. CDR1 SGHVS and CDR2 FQNEAQ come from the germline V gene. The CDR3 sequence is CASSPGTGRGNQPQHF. The DNA of the CDR3 is TGTGCCAGCAGCCCTGGGACAGGGCGAGGCAATCAGCCCCAGCATTTT.

The genes are TRBV19 and TRBJ1-1, with 8 bases lining up with TRBD1. Germline CDR1 is LNHDA and CDR2 is SQIVND (reference sequence). After removal of 8 bases from V and 9 bases from J, the junction contained 11 bases not matched to a gene. The CDR3 loop spans 13 amino acids. The CDR3, as DNA: TGTGCCAGTCAGTATAGAGGACAGGGACAAGCTTTCTTT. Translated, it gives CASQYRGQGQAFF.

CDR3 coding DNA: TGTGCTAGTGGTTTGTCCGTTGGAGGGATTTTCCTTGGTTATGGCTACACCTTC. As protein: CASGLSVGGIFLGYGYTF. The chain uses TRBV12-5 and TRBJ1-2; no clear D. In germline, CDR1 is LGHNT, CDR2 FRNRAP. CDR3 size: 18 residues. The ends were cut back, 2 bases at V and 5 bases at J, with 24 bases in the middle.

The chain employs TRBV6-2 or TRBV6-3 and TRBJ1-2; 11 bases are shared with TRBD1. This CDR3 has 18 residues. Germline V gene sequence: CDR1 MNHEY, CDR2 SVGEGT. V lost 4 bases and J lost 5; bases outside the gene matches: 15. Here the CDR3 reads CASSFRTGGASAGYGYTF. As DNA, the CDR3 is TGTGCCAGCAGTTTCCGGACAGGGGGCGCATCGGCCGGGTATGGCTACACCTTC.

The V and J genes are TRBV7-3 and TRBJ2-1, with a possible D match to TRBD1 (6 bases). Germline CDR1 SGHTA, CDR2 FQGTGA. Trimming removed 5 bases from V and 8 bases from J, with 13 bases in between. CDR3 length: 13 residues. CDR3 nucleotides: TGTGCCAGCAGCCCACAGGGTTTCGATGAGCAGTTCTTC. The encoded protein is CASSPQGFDEQFF.

The chain carries TRBV24-1 and TRBJ2-1; weak D call: TRBD2 (7 bases). V shed 3 bases and J shed 8 bases, with 19 bases lying between them. The CDR3 has 16 residues. Germline values: CDR1 KGHDR, CDR2 SFDVKD. The CDR3 nucleotides read TGTGCCACCAGTGATGTAAGGGGGGGACTGGAATATGAGCAGTTCTTC. It specifies CATSDVRGGLEYEQFF.

The chain carries TRBV12-3 or TRBV12-4 and TRBJ1-2, with D maybe TRBD1 (6 bases). The CDR3 has 13 amino acids. V dropped 5 bases and J dropped 7 bases, with 14 bases sitting between them. The CDR3 region is CASSETGYGGYTF. The CDR3 bases are TGTGCCAGCAGTGAAACAGGGTACGGTGGCTACACCTTC.

The gene calls are TRBV30 and TRBJ1-5, with D unclear. Germline V gives CDR1 GTSNPN, CDR2 SVGIG (reference sequence). This CDR3 has 13 amino acids. V dropped 3 bases and J dropped 3 bases, with 9 bases sitting between them. CDR3 protein: CAWRGNLNQPQHF. The DNA of the CDR3 is TGTGCCTGGAGGGGCAACCTCAATCAGCCCCAGCATTTT.

CDR3 protein: CASSPGPIYYGYTF. In DNA, the CDR3 is TGTGCCAGCTCACCAGGGCCTATCTACTATGGCTACACCTTC. The chain is built from TRBV18 and TRBJ1-2; no clear D. V was clipped by 2 bases and J by 3 bases, with 10 bases between them. CDR1 and CDR2 from the germline V gene are KGHSH and LQKENI. CDR3 size: 14 residues.

The chain combines TRBV5-4 with TRBJ1-6; 8 bases fit TRBD1. Germline CDR1 SGHNT, CDR2 YYREEE (reference sequence). Trimming removed 2 bases from V and 7 bases from J; junction bases left unmatched: 5. CDR3 length: 15 residues. CDR3 bases: TGTGCCAGCAGCTTCGACAGGGGAGGCAATTCACCCCTCCACTTT. Translation gives CASSFDRGGNSPLHF.

This clone was seen just once. V gene TRBV5-1 combines with J gene TRBJ2-2, with 8 bases lining up with TRBD2. This CDR3 has 17 residues. Germline V gene sequence: CDR1 SGHRS, CDR2 YFSETQ. V gave up 2 bases and J gave up 3 bases; unmatched junction bases: 9. CDR3 amino acids: CASSLDEKRGHTGELFF. CDR3 nucleotide sequence: TGCGCCAGCAGCTTAGATGAAAAGCGGGGGCACACCGGGGAGCTGTTTTTT.

This chain joins TRBV19 and TRBJ1-2, with TRBD1 matching over 8 bases. Germline V CDR1 and CDR2: LNHDA, SQIVND (reference sequence). Trimming at V came to 5 bases and at J to 2 bases, leaving 13 bases not matched to a gene. The CDR3 sequence is 17 residues long. CDR3 sequence (DNA): TGTGCCAGTAGTCCAACGACAGGGGTAACTACGAACTATGGCTACACCTTC. Amino acid sequence: CASSPTTGVTTNYGYTF.

The chain is built from TRBV12-3 or TRBV12-4 and TRBJ1-1, with D uncertain. The V end was cut by 7 bases, the J end by 1 base, with 10 bases between. The length of the CDR3 is 13 residues. The CDR3: CASTLEGNTEAFF. DNA of the CDR3: TGTGCCAGCACCCTTGAGGGGAACACTGAAGCTTTCTTT.

This clone was detected once. The chain employs TRBV28 and TRBJ2-7; 11 bases align to TRBD1. The CDR3 length is 16 residues. V shed 5 bases and J 9 bases; nucleotides not matched to a gene: 15. Germline CDR1 MDHEN, CDR2 SYDVKM. The chain's CDR3 is CASSTPSTGTGGAQYF. The CDR3, as DNA: TGTGCCAGCAGTACCCCGTCAACCGGGACAGGGGGGGCGCAGTACTTC.

The CDR3 is CATSRDYGVATNEKLFF. CDR3 DNA: TGTGCCACCAGCAGAGATTATGGAGTCGCAACTAATGAAAAACTGTTTTTT. The chain is built from TRBV15 and TRBJ1-4, with no clear D. The CDR3 contains 17 residues. Trimming shortened V by 0 bases and J by 0 bases, and 11 bases separated the two germline ends. Germline-derived CDR1 and CDR2 are LNHNV and YYDKDF (reference sequence).

The rearrangement links TRBV3-1 (or the pseudogene TRBV3-2) to TRBJ2-3, with D hard to call. V lost 4 bases, J lost 3 bases, and 8 bases lay in between. From germline, CDR1 is LGHDT and CDR2 YNNKEL (reference sequence). CDR3 length: 13 amino acids. This chain's CDR3 is CASSPPVTDTQYF. In nucleotides, the CDR3 is TGTGCCAGCAGCCCCCCGGTGACAGATACGCAGTATTTT.

This clone was recorded only once. The chain joins TRBV12-3 or TRBV12-4 to TRBJ2-7; 8 bases are a match to TRBD2. Germline trimming cut 10 bases from V and 4 bases from J; bases unmatched to any gene: 9. CDR3 length equals 13 residues. CDR3 bases: TGTGCCACCACGGGAGGGCCGGGGTACGAGCAGTACTTC. Translating gives CATTGGPGYEQYF.

The genes are TRBV19 and TRBJ1-2; TRBD1 matches 7 bases. The CDR3 covers 13 residues. Germline V gives CDR1 LNHDA, CDR2 SQIVND (reference sequence). Trimming removed 6 bases from V and 2 bases from J; junction bases left unmatched: 3. The CDR3 protein is CASSEQGNYGYTF. As DNA, the CDR3 is TGTGCCAGTAGCGAACAGGGGAACTATGGCTACACCTTC.

The V and J genes are TRBV11-2 and TRBJ2-7; 8 nucleotides match TRBD2. Germline CDR1 and CDR2: SGHAT and FQNNGV. The CDR3 covers 13 residues. With V trimmed by 6 bases and J by 3 bases, 4 bases remained unmatched. CDR3 DNA sequence: TGTGCCAGCAGAGCCGGGACTAGCTACGAGCAGTACTTC. This gives the protein CASRAGTSYEQYF. Full variable domain (outside the CDR3, taken from reference TRBV11-2 and TRBJ2-7): EAGVAQSPRYKIIEKRQSVAFWCNPISGHATLYWYQQILGQGPKLLIQFQNNGVVDDSQLPKDRFSAERLKGVDSTLKIQPAKLEDSAVYLCASRAGTSYEQYFGPGTRLTVT.

This clone has only one observation. The rearrangement uses TRBV11-2 and TRBJ2-3, with unresolved D. Germline V gene sequence: CDR1 SGHAT, CDR2 FQNNGV. This CDR3 has 13 amino acids. The V end lost 4 bases, the J end lost 4 bases, and 9 bases lay between the germline ends. CDR3 protein: CASSSSLPDTQYF. The CDR3 bases are TGTGCCAGCAGCTCCAGTCTTCCAGATACGCAGTATTTT.